The text below deals with one TCR beta chain. This record belongs to a study of cytomegalovirus exposure and HLA in healthy donors. The CDR3 is made up of 15 amino acids. Trimming left V 8 bases short and J 0 bases short, with 16 bases between. The germline V gene encodes CDR1 SNHLY and CDR2 FYNNEI. Primers: 60 Vbeta forward and 13 Jbeta reverse. Sequenced by immunoSEQ multiplex PCR; TCRdb stores in-frame clones only, minus some. The sample holds around 150,000 clones, roughly four fifths seen once. The source is a man aged 25-45 years in good health and CMV-seropositive. The sequenced sample was PBMCs. J is TRBJ1-1 and V is TRBV2; D perhaps matches TRBD1 (5 bases). CDR3 nucleotide sequence: TGTGCCAGCGGGGCGGCAGGGACTATGAACACTGAAGCTTTCTTT. The encoded protein is CASGAAGTMNTEAFF.